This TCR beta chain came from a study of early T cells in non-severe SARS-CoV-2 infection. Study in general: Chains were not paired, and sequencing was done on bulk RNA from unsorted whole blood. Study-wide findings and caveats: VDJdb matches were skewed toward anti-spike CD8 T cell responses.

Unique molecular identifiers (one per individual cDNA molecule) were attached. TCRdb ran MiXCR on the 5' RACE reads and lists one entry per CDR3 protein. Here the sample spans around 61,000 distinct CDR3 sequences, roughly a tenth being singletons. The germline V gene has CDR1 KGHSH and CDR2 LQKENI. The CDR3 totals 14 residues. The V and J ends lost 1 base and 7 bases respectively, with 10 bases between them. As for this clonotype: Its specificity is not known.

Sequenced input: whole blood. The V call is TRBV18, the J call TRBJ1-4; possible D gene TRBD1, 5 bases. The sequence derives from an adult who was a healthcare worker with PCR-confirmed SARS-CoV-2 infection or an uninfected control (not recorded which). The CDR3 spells CASSPRPGIEKLFF. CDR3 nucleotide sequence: TGTGCCAGCTCACCACGCCCAGGGATTGAAAAACTGTTTTTT.